The sequence of this T cell receptor beta chain was determined in a study of OX40 agonist ivuxolimab in advanced cancers. Study at large: Dose-escalation subjects each had hepatocellular carcinoma, melanoma, renal cell or head and neck cancer. Study-level points and caveats: Not determined was the antigen specificity of the expanded peripheral T cells. Low normalized T-cell clonal expansion also characterized some of the nonresponders.

Germline-derived CDR1 and CDR2 are SNHLY and FYNNEI. Deletions cut 6 bases from V and 7 bases from J, with 15 bases between. CDR3 length equals 14 residues. Profiling relied on immunoSEQ multiplex PCR, and the TCRdb table lists in-frame clones only, not all of them. Among roughly 80,000 clones listed, approximately 87% were seen once. Baseline was the first blood sampling point, followed by cycle 4 day 1 and cycle 7 day 1. In the case of this clone: Its cognate antigen is unknown.

This chain joins TRBV2 and TRBJ2-2; possible D gene TRBD1, 6 bases. The source material was CD4+ or CD8+ T cells sorted from blood, sampled in a trial of the OX40 agonist ivuxolimab. The receptor comes from an adult with an advanced solid tumor such as melanoma, head and neck, liver or kidney cancer. The CDR3: CASRATGLGGELFF. The CDR3 coding sequence is TGTGCCAGCAGGGCTACAGGGTTGGGCGGGGAGCTGTTTTTT.